These T cell receptor beta chains were read from a single sample in a study of blood T cell repertoires in COVID-19. Produced via immunoSEQ multiplex PCR; TCRdb's table is partial and in-frame only. In the table there are 150,000 or so clones, about four fifths of which are singletons. The sample taken for sequencing was peripheral blood. The receptors originated from a man in his 60s with active or convalescent COVID-19. Each CDR3 is given with its conserved first and last residue. The order of the fields is V gene, CDR3 protein.

TRBV7-2	CASSSVGQGALLETQYF
TRBV6-5	CASRGTGEHEQYF
TRBV24-1	CATSSGEAEQFF
TRBV11-2	CASSLAAVQETQYF
TRBV19	CASSIRLAGGLQETQYF
TRBV9	CASSVAQGLGVSGYTF
TRBV28	CASSLYGGVDTEAFF
TRBV27	CASRTGQGWAYNSPLHF
TRBV12-3/TRBV12-4	CASSQGQPQHF
TRBV18	CASSASGVVEQYF
TRBV7-3	CASSLDGGVTEAFF
TRBV19	CASSIGTGRTQETQYF
TRBV12-3/TRBV12-4	CASSFVTSNEQFF
TRBV19	CASSRQGGTNEKLFF
TRBV19	CASRWEGPPVF
TRBV2	CASEIPGGAGGQGTTDTQYF
TRBV5-8	CASSLRDKGNYGYTF
TRBV7-2	CASSLVGGTSMNTEAFF
TRBV6-5	CASSYSLSQGHLFF
TRBV5-1	CASSLVGGGLGEKLFF
TRBV24-1	CATSDAPGQGATGELFF
TRBV19	CASKETQGSYNSPLHF
TRBV19	CASSDQGRNQPQHF
TRBV7-2	CASSLGSGGRELFF
TRBV3-1/TRBV3-2	CASSLAENQPQHF
TRBV2	CASSTGSFEPQHF
TRBV7-9	CASSYIQGAENAFF
TRBV7-2	CASSLRQGWDTEAFF
TRBV19	CASSRQHLGSYGYTF
TRBV9	CASSVGPGGSNQPQHF
TRBV7-6	CASSLGPAGGTDTQYF
TRBV7-9	CASSFRSSIKDTQYF
TRBV5-1	CASRPFTRNEQFF
TRBV4-1	CASSQGGLAGEQFF
TRBV20-1	CSARRGSEQYF
TRBV2	CASRTGLSSYNEQFF
TRBV2	CARGLAGGSEQYF
TRBV5-6	CASSPVGRGTEAFF
TRBV5-4	CASSQQGAGDTQYF
TRBV5-1	CASTSGGSLDETQYF
TRBV21-1	CASSSPGISYGYTF
TRBV20-1	CSASILDEQFF
TRBV6-5	CASSYSDRGNTIYF
TRBV20-1	CSASYGRARETQYF
TRBV5-8	CASSRRGSGSYEQYF
TRBV3-1/TRBV3-2	CASSPGLAPNEQFF
TRBV28	CASSRPDRGWNEQFF
TRBV5-8	CASRPGTRYGYTF
TRBV18	CASSPPGQASGRNEKLFF
TRBV19	CASSTDRPWGDYGYTF
TRBV19	CASSISQGWETQYF
TRBV7-9	CAGHRDNSGNTIYF
TRBV5-5	CASSPLQTGVGYEQYF
TRBV19	CASTPTGLLYGYTF